The table lists the clone carrying this TCR beta chain with a few counts. Its antigen is unknown. PCR primers comprised 60 Vbeta and 13 Jbeta primers. TCRdb's table, derived via immunoSEQ multiplex PCR, lists solely in-frame clones and lacks some. The top ten clones hold roughly 1.4% of a sample with 150,000 to 200,000 clones, 77% of them seen once. The data were taken from a study of cytomegalovirus exposure and HLA in healthy donors. Study-level points and caveats: The authors considered a cluster of highly shared sequence variants likely to be a sequencing artifact. Some V segments (TRBV6-2 and TRBV6-3 among them) were excluded as indistinguishable. Looking again later, the authors saw that most CMV-associated TCR beta chains seemed HLA-restricted. Later work associated around 18,000 TCR beta sequences with HLA alleles at 0.05 false discovery rate.

V was cut by 6 bases and J by 3 bases, with 11 bases left in between. The CDR3 is 13 amino acids. Germline V gives CDR1 MRHNA, CDR2 SNTAGT. This chain links TRBV6-4 with TRBJ1-1; D may be TRBD1 (5 bases). The TCR comes from a woman in her twenties or thirties in good health and CMV-seropositive. Specimen: PBMCs. This chain's CDR3 is CASSLGGDTEAFF. In DNA form, the CDR3 reads TGTGCCAGCAGCCTCGGGGGGGACACTGAAGCTTTCTTT.